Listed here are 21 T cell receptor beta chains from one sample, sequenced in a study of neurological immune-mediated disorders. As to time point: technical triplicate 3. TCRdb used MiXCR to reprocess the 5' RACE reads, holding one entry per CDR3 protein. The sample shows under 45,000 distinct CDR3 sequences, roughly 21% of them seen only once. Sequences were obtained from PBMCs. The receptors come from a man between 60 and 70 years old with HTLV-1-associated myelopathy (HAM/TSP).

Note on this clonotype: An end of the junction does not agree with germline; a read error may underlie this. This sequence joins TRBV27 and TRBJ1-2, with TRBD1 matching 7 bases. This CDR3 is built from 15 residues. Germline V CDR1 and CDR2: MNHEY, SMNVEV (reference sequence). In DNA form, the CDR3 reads TGTGCCAGCAGTATCAGGACAGGAGCAAACTATGTCTACACCTTC. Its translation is CASSIRTGANYVYTF.

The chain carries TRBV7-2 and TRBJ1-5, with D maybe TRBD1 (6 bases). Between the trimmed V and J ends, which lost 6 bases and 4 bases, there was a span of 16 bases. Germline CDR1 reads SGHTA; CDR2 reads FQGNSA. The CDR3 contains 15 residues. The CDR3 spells CASSWQGSGNQPQHF. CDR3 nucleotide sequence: TGTGCCAGCAGTTGGCAGGGGAGTGGTAATCAGCCCCAGCATTTT.

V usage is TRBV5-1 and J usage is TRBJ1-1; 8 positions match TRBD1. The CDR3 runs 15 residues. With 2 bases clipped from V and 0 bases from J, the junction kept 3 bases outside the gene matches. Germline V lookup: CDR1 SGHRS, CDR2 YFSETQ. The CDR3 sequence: CASSLVTGVNTEAFF. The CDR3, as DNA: TGCGCCAGCAGCTTAGTGACAGGGGTGAACACTGAAGCTTTCTTT.

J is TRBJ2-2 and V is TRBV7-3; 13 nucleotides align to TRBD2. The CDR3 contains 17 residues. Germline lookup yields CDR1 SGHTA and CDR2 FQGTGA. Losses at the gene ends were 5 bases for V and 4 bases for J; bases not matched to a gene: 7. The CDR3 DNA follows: TGTGCCAGCAGCCAGACCGGGACTAGCGGGACCACCGGGGAGCTGTTTTTT. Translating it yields CASSQTGTSGTTGELFF.

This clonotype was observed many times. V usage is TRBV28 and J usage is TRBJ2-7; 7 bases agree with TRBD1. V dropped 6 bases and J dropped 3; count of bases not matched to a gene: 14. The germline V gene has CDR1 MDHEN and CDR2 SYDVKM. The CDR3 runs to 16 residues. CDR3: CASSPVPVTGIYEQYF. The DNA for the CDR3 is TGTGCCAGCAGCCCCGTCCCGGTGACAGGGATCTACGAGCAGTACTTC.

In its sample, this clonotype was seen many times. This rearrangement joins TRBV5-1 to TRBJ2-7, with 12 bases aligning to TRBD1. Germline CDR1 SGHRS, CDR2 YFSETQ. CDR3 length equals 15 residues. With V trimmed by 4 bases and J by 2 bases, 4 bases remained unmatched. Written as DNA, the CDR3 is TGCGCCAGCAGCGACGGGACAGGGGGCCCCTACGAGCAGTACTTC. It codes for CASSDGTGGPYEQYF.

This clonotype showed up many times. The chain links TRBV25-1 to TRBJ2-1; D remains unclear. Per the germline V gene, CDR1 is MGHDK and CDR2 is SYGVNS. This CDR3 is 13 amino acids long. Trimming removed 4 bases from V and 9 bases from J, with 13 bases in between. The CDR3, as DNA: TGTGCCAGCAGTGGATCCCCAAATGGTGAGCAGTTCTTC. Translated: CASSGSPNGEQFF.

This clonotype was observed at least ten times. The CDR3 here is CASSLEGHTQYF. CDR3 coding DNA: TGTGCCAGCAGCTTAGAGGGACATACGCAGTATTTT. This sequence joins TRBV7-9 and TRBJ2-3; D might be TRBD1 or TRBD2, each matching 5 bases. The germline CDR1 and CDR2 sequences are SEHNR and FQNEAQ (reference sequence). CDR3 length: 12 residues. The V and J ends lost 1 base and 7 bases respectively, with 6 bases between them. Full variable domain (outside the CDR3, taken from reference TRBV7-9 and TRBJ2-3): DTGVSQNPRHKITKRGQNVTFRCDPISEHNRLYWYRQTLGQGPEFLTYFQNEAQLEKSRLLSDRFSAERPKGSFSTLEIQRTEQGDSAMYLCASSLEGHTQYFGPGTRLTVL.

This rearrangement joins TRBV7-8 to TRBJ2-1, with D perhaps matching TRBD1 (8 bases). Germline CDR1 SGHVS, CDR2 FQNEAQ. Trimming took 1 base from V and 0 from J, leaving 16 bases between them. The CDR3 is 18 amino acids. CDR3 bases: TGTGCCAGCAGCTTAGACAGGGGGGGCGGTTACTCCTACAATGAGCAGTTCTTC. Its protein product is CASSLDRGGGYSYNEQFF.

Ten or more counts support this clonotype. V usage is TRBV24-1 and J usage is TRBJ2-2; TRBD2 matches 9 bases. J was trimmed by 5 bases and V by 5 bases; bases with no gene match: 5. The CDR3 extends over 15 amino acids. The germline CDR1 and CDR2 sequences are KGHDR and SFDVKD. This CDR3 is CATSVSGSLTGELFF. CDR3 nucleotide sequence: TGTGCCACCAGTGTTAGCGGGAGTTTAACCGGGGAGCTGTTTTTT.

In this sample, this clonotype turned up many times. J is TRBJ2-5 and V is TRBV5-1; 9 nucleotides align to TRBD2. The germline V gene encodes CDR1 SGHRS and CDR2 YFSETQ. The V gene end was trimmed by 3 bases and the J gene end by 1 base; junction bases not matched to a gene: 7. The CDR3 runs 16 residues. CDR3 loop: CASSSPAGGLQETQYF. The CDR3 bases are TGCGCCAGCAGCTCCCCAGCGGGAGGACTCCAAGAGACCCAGTACTTC.

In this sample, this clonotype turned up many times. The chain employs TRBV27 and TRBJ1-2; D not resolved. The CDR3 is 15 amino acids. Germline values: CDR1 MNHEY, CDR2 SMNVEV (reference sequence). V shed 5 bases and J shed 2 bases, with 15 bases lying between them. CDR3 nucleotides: TGTGCCAGCAGTCCCTACCTCGGCCAAAACTATGGCTACACCTTC. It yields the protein CASSPYLGQNYGYTF.

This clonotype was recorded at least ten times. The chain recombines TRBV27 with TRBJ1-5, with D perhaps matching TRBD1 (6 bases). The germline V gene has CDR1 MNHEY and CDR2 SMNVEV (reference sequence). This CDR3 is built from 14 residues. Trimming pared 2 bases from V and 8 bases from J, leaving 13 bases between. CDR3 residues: CASSLSGRGEPQHF. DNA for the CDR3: TGTGCCAGCAGTTTAAGTGGCAGGGGAGAGCCCCAGCATTTT.

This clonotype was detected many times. The CDR3 coding sequence is TGTGCCAGCAGCTTAGGGACTAGCGGGAGTTTCTCCTACAATGAGCAGTTCTTC. This encodes CASSLGTSGSFSYNEQFF. This rearrangement joins TRBV7-9 to TRBJ2-1; 13 nucleotides agree with TRBD2. V gave up 1 base and J gave up 0 bases; unmatched junction bases: 3. The CDR3 spans 18 residues. CDR1 SEHNR and CDR2 FQNEAQ come from the germline V gene (reference sequence).

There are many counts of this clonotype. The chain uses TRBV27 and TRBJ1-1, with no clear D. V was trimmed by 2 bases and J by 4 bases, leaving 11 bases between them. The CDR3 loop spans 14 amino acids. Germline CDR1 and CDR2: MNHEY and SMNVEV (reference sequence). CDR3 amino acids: CASSLSLPVTEAFF. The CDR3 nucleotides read TGTGCCAGCAGTTTAAGTCTACCGGTCACTGAAGCTTTCTTT.

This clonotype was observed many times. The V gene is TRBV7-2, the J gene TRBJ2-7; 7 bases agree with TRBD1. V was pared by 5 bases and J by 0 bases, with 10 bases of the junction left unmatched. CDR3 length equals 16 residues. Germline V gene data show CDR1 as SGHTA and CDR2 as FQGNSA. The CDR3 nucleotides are TGTGCCAGCAGCCCTCCTCCCGACAGGGCCTCCTACGAGCAGTACTTC. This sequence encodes CASSPPPDRASYEQYF.

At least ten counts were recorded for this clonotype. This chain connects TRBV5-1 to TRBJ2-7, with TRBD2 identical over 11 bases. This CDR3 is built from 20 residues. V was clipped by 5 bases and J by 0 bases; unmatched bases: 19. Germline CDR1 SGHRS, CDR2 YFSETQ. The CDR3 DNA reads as TGCGCCAGCAGAGCTGCGATTGGGACTAGCGGACCCCGCCCCTCCTACGAGCAGTACTTC. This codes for CASRAAIGTSGPRPSYEQYF.

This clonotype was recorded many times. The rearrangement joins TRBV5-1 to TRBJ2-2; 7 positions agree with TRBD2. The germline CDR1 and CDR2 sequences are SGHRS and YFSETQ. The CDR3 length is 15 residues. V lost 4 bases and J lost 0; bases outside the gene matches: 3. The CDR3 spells CASSRSGTNTGELFF. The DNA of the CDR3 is TGCGCCAGCAGCAGAAGCGGGACGAACACCGGGGAGCTGTTTTTT.

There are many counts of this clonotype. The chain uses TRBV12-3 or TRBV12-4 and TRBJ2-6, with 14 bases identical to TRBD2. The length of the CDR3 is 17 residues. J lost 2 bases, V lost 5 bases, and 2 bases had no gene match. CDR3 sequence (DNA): TGTGCCAGCAGTGGGACTAGCGGGAGCCCTGGGGCCAACGTCCTGACTTTC. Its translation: CASSGTSGSPGANVLTF.

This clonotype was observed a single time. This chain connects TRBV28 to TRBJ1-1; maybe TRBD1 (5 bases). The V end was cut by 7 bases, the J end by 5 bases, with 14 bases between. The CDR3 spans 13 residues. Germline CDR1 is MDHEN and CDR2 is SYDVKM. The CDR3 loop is CASILRGWTEAFF. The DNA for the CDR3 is TGTGCCAGCATCCTGCGGGGGTGGACTGAAGCTTTCTTT.

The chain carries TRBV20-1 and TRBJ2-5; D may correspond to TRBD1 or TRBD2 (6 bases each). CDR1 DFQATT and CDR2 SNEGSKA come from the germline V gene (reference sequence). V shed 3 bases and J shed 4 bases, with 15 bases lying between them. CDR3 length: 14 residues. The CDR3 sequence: CSASLREGGETQYF. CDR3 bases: TGCAGTGCTAGTCTGCGGGAAGGGGGAGAGACCCAGTACTTC.